The sequence of this T cell receptor beta chain was determined in a study of PD-L1 blockade in urothelial cancer. At the level of the study: Bladder-origin urothelial cancer in males covered about 90% of the 29 patients. Blood analysis occurred 3 weeks (second dose) and 6 weeks after treatment start.

PCRs were each spiked with synthetic TCR analog templates. The assay was immunoSEQ multiplex PCR, and TCRdb's table has in-frame clones only and misses some. The table includes 95,000 or so clones, around 87% detected once. CDR1 SGHTS and CDR2 YDEGEE come from the germline V gene. The CDR3 is 16 amino acids. The V and J ends lost 0 bases and 0 bases respectively, with 10 bases between them. The time point is: pretreatment peripheral blood. For each patient, 1 to 8 samples were obtained, pretreatment and on-treatment. The TCR comes from a man in his fifties or sixties with urothelial cancer. The genes are TRBV5-8 and TRBJ1-5; no clear D gene. The material sequenced was PBMCs, taken around atezolizumab (anti-PD-L1) treatment. The CDR3 spells CASSLVTDYSNQPQHF. In nucleotides, the CDR3 is TGTGCCAGCAGCTTGGTCACGGACTATAGCAATCAGCCCCAGCATTTT.